Each of the 21 T cell receptor beta chains below was sequenced from the same sample in a study of tumor and adjacent non-tumor tissue in lung cancer. RNA was extracted from bulk tissue without any cell sorting. The normal lung tissue was taken more than 3 cm from the tumor edge. Three rounds of nested PCR, following a modified ARM-PCR protocol, produced the TCRbeta library. TCRdb fed the multiplex PCR reads into MiXCR, producing one record per CDR3 protein. The data hold approximately 82,000 distinct CDR3 sequences, with more than 65% observed a single time. The sample comprised distant non-tumor lung tissue. These receptors were collected from a man between 65 and 80 years old with non-small cell lung cancer.

This clonotype has only a few counts. A junction boundary mismatches the germline segment, possibly from a read error. The chain recombines TRBV7-8 with TRBJ2-3; no clear D gene. This CDR3 has 16 residues. The germline gives CDR1 SGHVS, CDR2 FQNEAQ. CDR3 protein: CTSSFLLWGSADTQYF. The CDR3 coding sequence is TGTACCAGCAGCTTCTTATTATGGGGAAGCGCAGATACGCAATATTTT. The whole variable domain, remainder taken from reference TRBV7-8 and TRBJ2-3, is GAGVSQSPRYKVAKRGQDVALRCDPISGHVSLFWYQQALGQGPEFLTYFQNEAQLDKSGLPSDRFFAERPEGSVSTLKIQRTQQEDSAVYLCTSSFLLWGSADTQYFGPGTRLTVL.

This clonotype occurred a few times. A much larger clone lies a single base off, so this may be a read error. The chain couples TRBV6-1 to TRBJ2-4; D remains unclear. Germline CDR1 and CDR2: MNHNS and SASEGT. The CDR3 loop spans 13 amino acids. The CDR3 reads CASSEQTQNIHYF. CDR3 coding DNA: TGTGCCAGCAGTGAACAGACCCAAAACATTCACTACTTC.

This clonotype appeared a single time. A much larger clone sits a single nucleotide away, making a read error possible. This rearrangement joins TRBV12-3 or TRBV12-4 to TRBJ2-3, with D possibly being TRBD2 (6 bases). CDR3 size: 15 residues. The CDR3 spells CASRLGSGGTDTQYF. CDR3 nucleotides: TGTGCCAGCAGATTAGGTAGCGGAGGCACAGATACGCAGTATTTT.

The chain employs TRBV28 and TRBJ2-1; a weak D match, TRBD1 (6 bases). This CDR3 comprises 12 residues. With 6 bases removed from V and 13 bases from J, the gap between germline ends came to 16 bases. Germline values: CDR1 MDHEN, CDR2 SYDVKM. CDR3 sequence reads: CASRTGITEQFF. The CDR3 region has the DNA TGTGCCAGCAGAACAGGGATTACTGAACAGTTCTTC.

This clonotype occurred a few times. A much more abundant neighbour one base away suggests this may be a read error. The J gene is TRBJ1-5, the V gene TRBV28; no reliable D call. This CDR3 contains 14 residues. With 1 base removed from V and 8 bases from J, the gap between germline ends came to 12 bases. Germline CDR1 reads MDHEN; CDR2 reads SYDVKM. The CDR3 region is CASSLFGGYKPQHF. DNA of the CDR3: TGTGCCAGCAGTTTATTCGGAGGGTATAAGCCCCAGCATTTT. The whole variable domain, remainder taken from reference TRBV28 and TRBJ1-5, is DVKVTQSSRYLVKRTGEKVFLECVQDMDHENMFWYRQDPGLGLRLIYFSYDVKMKEKGDIPEGYSVSREKKERFSLILESASTNQTSMYLCASSLFGGYKPQHFGDGTRLSIL.

On this clonotype itself: An end of the junction does not agree with germline; a read error may underlie this. V is TRBV28 and J is TRBJ2-2, with TRBD2 identical over 8 bases. This CDR3 has 17 residues. Germline CDR1 is MDHEN and CDR2 is SYDVKM. CDR3 nucleotide sequence: TGTGACAGCAGTTTAGGAGCGGGGGCTCCGCACCCAGGGGAGCCGTTTTTT. Its protein product is CDSSLGAGAPHPGEPFF.

Concerning this clonotype: The junction and the germline gene differ at one end; a read error may be behind it. The V gene is TRBV11-3, the J gene TRBJ1-1; 7 bases map to TRBD1. Germline V CDR1 and CDR2: SGHNT, YENEEA. The CDR3 is made up of 16 amino acids. This chain's CDR3 is CGNSFRDRTLNTEAIF. Here the CDR3 DNA reads TGTGGCAACAGCTTTCGGGACAGAACCCTGAACACTGAAGCTATCTTT.

CDR3 sequence: CASSFLDRNLNTEAFF. The CDR3 DNA follows: TGTGCCAGCAGCTTCCTGGACAGGAATCTGAACACTGAAGCTTTCTTT. The rearrangement uses TRBV11-3 and TRBJ1-1, with 7 bases aligning to TRBD1. CDR1 SGHNT and CDR2 YENEEA come from the germline V gene. V trimming: 3 bases; J trimming: 0 bases; junction bases outside the gene matches: 7. The CDR3 runs 16 residues. The whole variable domain, filled in from reference TRBV11-3 and TRBJ1-1, reads EAGVVQSPRYKIIEKKQPVAFWCNPISGHNTLYWYLQNLGQGPELLIRYENEEAVDDSQLPKDRFSAERLKGVDSTLKIQPAELGDSAVYLCASSFLDRNLNTEAFFGQGTRLTVV.

The chain recombines TRBV20-1 with TRBJ1-3; 10 bases agree with TRBD1. Germline V gene sequence: CDR1 DFQATT, CDR2 SNEGSKA (reference sequence). Trimming removed 5 bases from V and 7 bases from J; junction bases left unmatched: 8. The CDR3 runs to 14 residues. DNA of the CDR3: TGCAGTGCTCCTCAGACAGGGGGCGGGAACACCATATATTTT. It is translated as CSAPQTGGGNTIYF.

Worth noting for this clonotype: Lacking the conserved final phenylalanine or tryptophan, this CDR3 likely reflects a read error. The CDR3 loop is CASSYSPGQGHTEAFS. The CDR3 bases are TGTGCCAGCAGTTACTCACCGGGACAGGGACACACTGAAGCTTTCTCT. This chain uses TRBV6-6 with TRBJ1-1, with 9 bases aligning to TRBD1. CDR3 length equals 16 residues. From germline, CDR1 is MNHNY and CDR2 SVGAGI (reference sequence). V trimming: 0 bases; J trimming: 3 bases; junction bases outside the gene matches: 5.

A remark on this clonotype: One junction end does not reproduce the germline sequence, and a read error may be involved. The chain links TRBV11-2 to TRBJ2-7, with D possibly TRBD2 on 5 matching bases. The CDR3 runs 14 residues. Germline-derived CDR1 and CDR2 are SGHAT and FQNNGV. CDR3 sequence reads: CANSPKAFGVEQYF. The DNA for the CDR3 is TGTGCCAACAGCCCGAAAGCGTTCGGGGTCGAGCAGTACTTC.

The genes are TRBV7-9 and TRBJ2-3; perhaps TRBD2 as D (6 bases). Germline CDR1 and CDR2: SEHNR and FQNEAQ (reference sequence). This CDR3 region has 12 residues. The ends were cut back, 8 bases at V and 11 bases at J, with 17 bases in the middle. The CDR3, as DNA: TGTGCCAGCTCGGGGGATGCAGGTATGCAGTATTTT. It is translated as CASSGDAGMQYF.

This clonotype was recorded many times. The chain is built from TRBV6-6 and TRBJ2-7; 10 nucleotides line up with TRBD1. Losses at the gene ends were 7 bases for V and 7 bases for J; bases not matched to a gene: 10. The V gene's germline CDR1 is MNHNY and CDR2 SVGAGI (reference sequence). The CDR3 extends over 14 amino acids. Here the CDR3 DNA reads TGTGCCAGCACCCCCGGACAGGGGGTGAGGGAGCAGTACTTC. It is translated as CASTPGQGVREQYF.

To note about this clonotype: One junction end does not reproduce the germline sequence, and a read error may be involved. The CDR3 protein is CASVRGGSSYNEQFF. DNA for the CDR3: TGTGCCAGCGTTCGCGGCGGGAGCTCCTATAATGAGCAATTCTTC. This chain uses TRBV28 with TRBJ2-1; 7 bases are a match to TRBD2. Per the germline V gene, CDR1 is MDHEN and CDR2 is SYDVKM. The CDR3 extends over 15 amino acids.

With respect to this clonotype: The junction shows a germline mismatch at one end, possibly a read error. The V and J genes are TRBV29-1 and TRBJ2-5; TRBD1 aligns across 7 bases. Germline values: CDR1 SQVTM, CDR2 ANQGSEA. The CDR3 consists of 12 residues. The CDR3 nucleotides are TGCAGCACTGACAGGGATCAAGATACCCAATACTTC. It specifies CSTDRDQDTQYF. Together with reference TRBV29-1 and TRBJ2-5, the CDR3 gives the full variable domain: SAVISQKPSRDICQRGTSLTIQCQVDSQVTMMFWYRQQPGQSLTLIATANQGSEATYESGFVIDKFPISRPNLTFSTLTVSNMSPEDSSIYLCSTDRDQDTQYFGPGTRLLVL.

The gene calls are TRBV4-1 and TRBJ1-6, with D perhaps matching TRBD1 (6 bases). The CDR3 is 13 amino acids. CDR1 and CDR2 from the germline V gene are MGHRA and YSYEKL. CDR3 sequence (DNA): TGCAGCCATACAGGGCCCCTTCAGTCACCCCTCCACTTT. It is translated as CSHTGPLQSPLHF.

With respect to this clonotype: A much larger clone sits a single nucleotide away, making a read error possible. This sequence joins TRBV6-6 and TRBJ2-7; D is undetermined. Germline-derived CDR1 and CDR2 are MNHNY and SVGAGI (reference sequence). V was pared by 7 bases and J by 5 bases, with 9 bases between. The CDR3 totals 11 residues. CDR3: CASIGFHEQYF. The CDR3 coding sequence is TGTGCCAGCATAGGGTTCCACGAGCAGTACTTC.

Only a few counts were recorded for this clonotype. This sequence may be a read error, since a much larger clone differs from it by one base. This rearrangement joins TRBV20-1 to TRBJ2-3; tentatively, D is TRBD1 or TRBD2 (5 bases each). The germline V gene encodes CDR1 DFQATT and CDR2 SNEGSKA (reference sequence). The CDR3 covers 11 residues. The CDR3 is CSATGRDKQYF. The CDR3 DNA reads TGCAGTGCTACAGGGAGAGATAAGCAGTATTTT.

The CDR3 region is CASSTGFGYTF. The CDR3 nucleotides are TGTGCCAGCAGTACAGGGTTTGGTTACACCTTC. The chain couples TRBV6-2 or TRBV6-3 to TRBJ1-2, with D possibly matching TRBD1 (6 bases). Between the trimmed V and J ends, which lost 5 bases and 11 bases, there was a span of 12 bases. Germline V gene sequence: CDR1 MNHEY, CDR2 SVGEGT. This CDR3 region has 11 residues.

This clonotype was counted only a few times. This rearrangement joins TRBV28 to TRBJ1-2, with 11 bases lining up with TRBD1. This CDR3 comprises 14 residues. The trim removed 6 bases at V and 5 bases at J, leaving 5 bases unmatched. Germline loops: CDR1 MDHEN, CDR2 SYDVKM. This CDR3 is CASRMDRGRYGYTF. The CDR3 DNA sequence: TGTGCCAGCAGGATGGACAGGGGGCGGTATGGCTACACCTTC.

The chain has TRBV6-1 and TRBJ2-1; 10 nucleotides align to TRBD1. V lost 8 bases and J lost 5; bases outside the gene matches: 9. CDR3 length: 15 amino acids. Germline V lookup: CDR1 MNHNS, CDR2 SASEGT. Here the CDR3 DNA reads TGTGCCAGCGGACAGGGGGTGTCAATGGACAATGAGCAGTTCTTC. It translates to CASGQGVSMDNEQFF.